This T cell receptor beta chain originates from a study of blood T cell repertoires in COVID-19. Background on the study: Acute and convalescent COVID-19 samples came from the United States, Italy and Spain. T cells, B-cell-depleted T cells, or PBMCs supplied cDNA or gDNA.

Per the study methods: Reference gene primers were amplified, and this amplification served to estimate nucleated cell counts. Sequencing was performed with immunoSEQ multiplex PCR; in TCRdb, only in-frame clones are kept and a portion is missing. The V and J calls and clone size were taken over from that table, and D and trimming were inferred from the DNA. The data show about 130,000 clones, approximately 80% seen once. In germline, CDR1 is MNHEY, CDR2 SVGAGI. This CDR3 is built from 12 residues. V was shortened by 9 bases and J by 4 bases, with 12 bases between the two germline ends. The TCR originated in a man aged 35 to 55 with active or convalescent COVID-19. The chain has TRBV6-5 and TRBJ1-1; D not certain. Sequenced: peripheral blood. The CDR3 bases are TGTGCCAGTTCTCCGGGGATCACTGAAGCTTTCTTT. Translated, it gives CASSPGITEAFF.